The 19 T cell receptor beta chains below all came from one sample that was sequenced in a study of spatial heterogeneity in lung cancer. MiXCR was run by TCRdb on the 5' RACE reads, yielding one entry per CDR3 protein. The data show 17,000 or so distinct CDR3 sequences, 7% seen once. Antigen specificity for these receptors is unknown. Time point denoted: sample taken at primary tumor resection. Overall study results and limits: Tumors with more nonsynonymous mutations had more expanded intratumoral alpha and beta TCRs.

Sequenced material: lung tumor tissue, taken at surgery. Source of these receptors: a female donor with early-stage non-small cell lung cancer.

Ten or more counts support this clonotype. The rearrangement joins TRBV28 to TRBJ1-3, with D hard to call. V lost 3 bases and J lost 0, with 6 bases in between. Germline V gene lookup returns CDR1 MDHEN and CDR2 SYDVKM. The CDR3 length is 14 residues. The CDR3 DNA reads TGTGCCAGCAGTTTCGCAAGCTCTGGAAACACCATATATTTT. Translation gives CASSFASSGNTIYF.

This clonotype was counted at least ten times. V gene TRBV7-3 combines with J gene TRBJ1-2, with TRBD1 identical over 7 bases. The CDR3 loop spans 13 amino acids. The germline gives CDR1 SGHTA, CDR2 FQGTGA. V lost 5 bases, J lost 4 bases, and 4 bases stayed unmatched. CDR3 in DNA: TGTGCCAGCAGCCCGGGGACAGCCTATGGCTACACCTTC. It specifies CASSPGTAYGYTF.

There are many counts of this clonotype. The rearrangement uses TRBV2 and TRBJ1-5; D is ambiguous. Germline V lookup: CDR1 SNHLY, CDR2 FYNNEI. The V gene lost 7 bases and the J gene lost 6 bases, with 10 bases spanning the gap. The CDR3 extends over 12 amino acids. This CDR3 reads CASTEGGQPQHF. CDR3 DNA sequence: TGTGCCAGCACAGAGGGTGGTCAGCCCCAGCATTTT.

This clonotype has only a few counts. V usage is TRBV20-1 and J usage is TRBJ1-2, with D possibly being TRBD1 (5 bases). This CDR3 contains 13 residues. The V end lost 0 bases, the J end lost 5 bases, and 10 bases lay between the germline ends. CDR1 is DFQATT and CDR2 is SNEGSKA in the germline V gene (reference sequence). This CDR3 reads CSARDSRGYGYTF. In DNA form, the CDR3 reads TGCAGTGCTAGAGACTCCCGGGGGTATGGCTACACCTTC.

This clonotype came up many times. V gene TRBV29-1 combines with J gene TRBJ2-2, with D hard to call. Trimming pared 4 bases from V and 5 bases from J, leaving 14 bases between. The CDR3 is 14 residues long. Germline V gene sequence: CDR1 SQVTM, CDR2 ANQGSEA. This CDR3 is CSVGVTSGTGELFF. The CDR3 DNA is TGCAGCGTTGGGGTGACCAGTGGGACCGGGGAGCTGTTTTTT.

This clonotype was detected many times. This rearrangement joins TRBV7-2 to TRBJ2-5; 7 positions agree with TRBD1. Trimming cost V 3 bases and J 4 bases; bases outside gene matches: 5. CDR3 length: 14 amino acids. Germline V gene sequence: CDR1 SGHTA, CDR2 FQGNSA. CDR3 loop: CASSFNRGRETQYF. CDR3 DNA: TGTGCCAGCAGCTTCAACAGGGGAAGAGAGACCCAGTACTTC.

This clonotype ranks as medium-sized. The rearrangement uses TRBV5-1 and TRBJ1-1, with D unresolved. This CDR3 has 13 residues. Between the trimmed V and J ends, which lost 4 bases and 11 bases, there was a span of 18 bases. Germline V gives CDR1 SGHRS, CDR2 YFSETQ. CDR3 region: CASSHEGGPMAFF. DNA of the CDR3: TGCGCCAGCAGCCACGAGGGAGGCCCCATGGCTTTCTTT.

Regarding this clonotype: Just one base apart from a much larger clone, this may be a read error. The CDR3 DNA reads as TGTGCCAGCAACATTTTCGGAGATTGCCCTGGAAACACCATATATTTT. This sequence encodes CASNIFGDCPGNTIYF. V and J are TRBV9 and TRBJ1-3; D ambiguous. V dropped 6 bases and J dropped 2 bases, with 18 bases sitting between them. Germline CDR1 is SGDLS and CDR2 is YYNGEE. The CDR3 contains 16 residues.

Points on this clonotype: Possible read error: a much larger clone is one base away. V usage is TRBV29-1 and J usage is TRBJ1-1; D possibly corresponds to TRBD1 (6 bases). CDR3 length: 11 residues. Looked up from germline, CDR1 is SQVTM and CDR2 is ANQGSEA. Trimming shortened V by 6 bases and J by 11 bases, and 16 bases separated the two germline ends. The CDR3 DNA reads TGCAGCGTACGGGGAGGGGGTATGGCTTTCTTT. Translating it yields CSVRGGGMAFF.

The rearrangement uses TRBV28 and TRBJ2-1; 7 bases agree with TRBD1. The CDR3 covers 14 residues. From germline, CDR1 is MDHEN and CDR2 SYDVKM. With 6 bases clipped from V and 7 bases from J, the junction kept 9 bases outside the gene matches. CDR3 protein: CASSNEMGQNEQFF. The DNA for the CDR3 is TGTGCCAGCAGCAATGAGATGGGACAGAATGAGCAGTTCTTC.

This clonotype showed up many times. This chain uses TRBV27 with TRBJ1-2, with 7 positions matching TRBD1. Germline CDR1 and CDR2: MNHEY and SMNVEV (reference sequence). CDR3 size: 15 residues. With 5 bases clipped from V and 4 bases from J, the junction kept 10 bases outside the gene matches. The DNA for the CDR3 is TGTGCCAGCAGTCCATTACTTTCAGGGGGCTATGGCTACACCTTC. It is translated as CASSPLLSGGYGYTF.

This clonotype is categorized as medium-sized. CDR3 region: CASSYPLAGQETQYF. CDR3 nucleotide sequence: TGTGCCAGCAGTTACCCACTAGCGGGGCAAGAGACCCAGTACTTC. The chain recombines TRBV6-6 with TRBJ2-5; 10 nucleotides align to TRBD2. CDR1 and CDR2 (germline): MNHNY, SVGAGI (reference sequence). The CDR3 is 15 amino acids. The V segment lost 2 bases and the J segment 2 bases; nucleotides outside the gene matches: 2.

The chain couples TRBV6-1 to TRBJ1-2, with D perhaps TRBD1 (5 bases). Trimming left V 1 base short and J 11 bases short, with 17 bases between. CDR1 and CDR2 from the germline V gene are MNHNS and SASEGT. The length of the CDR3 is 14 residues. The CDR3 region has the DNA TGTGCCAGCAGTGAAGGGACACGCTCCTATCGGTACACCTTC. It specifies CASSEGTRSYRYTF.

This clonotype was counted ten times or more. The chain has TRBV21-1 and TRBJ2-7; the D call TRBD2 from the table was never checked on the DNA. TRBV21-1 is reported as a pseudogene. This CDR3 has 11 residues. CDR3 amino acids: CASSREDEQYF. The CDR3 DNA is TGTGCCAGTTCCAGGGAGGACGAGCAGTACTTC.

This clonotype was seen a few times. The chain couples TRBV7-9 to TRBJ2-7, with 11 positions matching TRBD2. This CDR3 is 15 amino acids long. CDR1 and CDR2 from the germline V gene are SEHNR and FQNEAQ (reference sequence). V lost 5 bases and J lost 2; bases outside the gene matches: 5. The CDR3 reads CASSRTSGHTYEQYF. As DNA, the CDR3 is TGTGCCAGCAGCCGGACTAGCGGGCATACCTACGAGCAGTACTTC.

There are a few counts of this clonotype. The V call is TRBV6-2 or TRBV6-3, the J call TRBJ1-5, with TRBD1 matching over 7 bases. After removal of 8 bases from V and 3 bases from J, the junction contained 7 bases not matched to a gene. CDR1 and CDR2 from the germline V gene are MNHEY and SVGEGT. The CDR3 consists of 14 residues. CDR3 DNA: TGTGCCAGCGGTCAAGGGGGCATCAATCAGCCCCAGCATTTT. This codes for CASGQGGINQPQHF.

In its sample, this clonotype was seen a few times. V gene TRBV11-1 combines with J gene TRBJ2-2, with no clear D. This CDR3 comprises 15 residues. Germline loops: CDR1 SGHAT, CDR2 FQDESV (reference sequence). V lost 2 bases and J lost 0, with 7 bases in between. The chain's CDR3 is CASSLLRANTGELFF. The CDR3, as DNA: TGTGCCAGCAGCTTACTCCGGGCGAACACCGGGGAGCTGTTTTTT.

The sample holds a few counts of this clonotype. The V call is TRBV20-1, the J call TRBJ2-1; perhaps TRBD1 as D (6 bases). V gave up 4 bases and J gave up 5 bases, with 9 bases separating them. Germline CDR1 and CDR2: DFQATT and SNEGSKA (reference sequence). The CDR3 length is 12 residues. The CDR3 region is CSATDSDNEQFF. DNA for the CDR3: TGCAGTGCTACGGACAGCGACAATGAGCAGTTCTTC.

This clonotype came up a few times. V is TRBV6-2 or TRBV6-3 and J is TRBJ1-1; D not certain. V gave up 7 bases and J gave up 0 bases, with 15 bases separating them. Germline-derived CDR1 and CDR2 are MNHEY and SVGEGT. CDR3 size: 15 residues. The CDR3 protein is CASKPVTVMNTEAFF. In DNA, the CDR3 is TGTGCCAGCAAACCCGTGACCGTAATGAACACTGAAGCTTTCTTT.